These T cell receptor beta chains were read from a single sample in a study of blood T cells in healthy people across ages. MiXCR, applied by TCRdb to the 5' RACE reads, yields one record per CDR3 protein. The sample lists about 770,000 distinct CDR3 sequences, around 42% occurring once. Source material: blood. The receptors derive from a man in his 60s in good health. CDR3s include the opening cysteine and the closing phenylalanine or tryptophan. D genes are given only for firm matches. The size of a clone is reported for some rows only, either as once, few or many, or as a class for expanded clones.

D,size,J,V,CDR3,DNA
-,many,TRBJ2-7,TRBV29-1,CSVSRDSYHYEQYF,TGCAGCGTTTCCCGTGACAGCTACCACTACGAGCAGTACTTC
TRBD1,-,TRBJ1-1,TRBV11-3,CASSSATGGPEAFF,TGTGCCAGCAGCTCAGCAACAGGGGGCCCTGAAGCTTTCTTT
-,few,TRBJ2-1,TRBV9,CASSPVSLNEQFF,TGTGCCAGCAGCCCCGTGTCCCTCAATGAGCAGTTCTTC
TRBD1,-,TRBJ1-1,TRBV5-1,CASSPGQVGSTEAFF,TGCGCCAGCAGCCCCGGACAGGTTGGTTCCACTGAAGCTTTCTTT
TRBD2,-,TRBJ2-7,TRBV4-3,CAKGASGVYEQYF,TGCGCAAAAGGGGCTAGCGGGGTCTACGAGCAGTACTTC
-,few,TRBJ1-2,TRBV21-1,CASSNYKAELCSYYGYTF,TGTGCCAGCAGCAATTACAAGGCCGAACTGTGTAGCTACTATGGCTACACCTTC
TRBD1,-,TRBJ1-1,TRBV28,CPSSSGQGFNTEAFF,TGTCCCAGCAGTTCGGGACAGGGATTCAACACTGAAGCTTTCTTT
-,-,TRBJ2-3,TRBV7-9,CASSLAGTNSDTQYF,TGTGCCAGCAGCTTAGCGGGTACGAACTCGGATACGCAGTATTTT
-,once,TRBJ1-3,TRBV20-1,CSASFQGGNTIYF,TGCAGTGCTAGTTTTCAGGGAGGAAACACCATATATTTT
-,few,TRBJ2-1,TRBV7-2,CASSLSNPLNNEQFF,TGTGCCAGCAGCTTAAGTAATCCCCTAAACAATGAGCAGTTCTTC
-,few,TRBJ2-7,TRBV20-1,CSAKGSGSYEQYF,TGCAGTGCTAAAGGGTCTGGCTCCTACGAGCAGTACTTC
-,few,TRBJ2-7,TRBV20-1,CSATVAFSYEQYF,TGCAGTGCTACAGTGGCTTTTTCCTACGAGCAGTACTTC
TRBD2,few,TRBJ2-7,TRBV7-9,CAAGGTYEQYF,TGTGCGGCGGGGGGCACCTACGAGCAGTACTTC
TRBD2,-,TRBJ2-3,TRBV5-1,CASSPGGNVHTDTQYF,TGCGCCAGCAGCCCGGGGGGGAATGTTCACACAGATACGCAGTATTTT
-,few,TRBJ2-4,TRBV11-2,CASSPTRVGTRNIQYF,TGTGCCAGCAGCCCGACGCGGGTGGGAACGAGAAACATTCAGTACTTC
TRBD2,few,TRBJ2-2,TRBV6-6,CASSYPASGGAQELFF,TGTGCCAGCAGTTACCCCGCTAGCGGGGGAGCCCAGGAGCTGTTTTTT
TRBD2,-,TRBJ2-3,TRBV28,CASRASGGALDTQYF,TGTGCCAGCAGGGCTAGCGGGGGGGCGTTAGATACGCAGTATTTT
-,-,TRBJ2-3,TRBV9,CASSVQKSRDTQYF,TGTGCCAGCAGCGTACAAAAGAGCAGGGATACGCAGTATTTT
TRBD1,-,TRBJ2-7,TRBV5-1,CASSLGPGGGWPEQYF,TGCGCCAGCAGCTTGGGCCCAGGGGGCGGTTGGCCAGAGCAGTACTTC
-,many,TRBJ2-5,TRBV6-6,CASSLGFGETQYF,TGTGCCAGCAGTTTGGGCTTTGGGGAGACCCAGTACTTC
-,few,TRBJ2-7,TRBV9,CASSPRGLNYEQYF,TGTGCCAGCAGCCCTAGGGGGTTGAACTACGAGCAGTACTTC
TRBD2,-,TRBJ2-7,TRBV2,CASSEGRGSYERYF,TGTGCCAGCAGTGAGGGGCGGGGGTCCTACGAGCGGTACTTC
TRBD2,few,TRBJ2-3,TRBV3-1,CASSPSGLAEDTQYF,TGTGCCAGCAGCCCCTCGGGACTAGCGGAAGATACGCAGTATTTT
TRBD1,few,TRBJ2-7,TRBV10-3,CAISESGQGSSEQYF,TGTGCCATCAGTGAGTCGGGACAGGGGAGTAGCGAGCAGTACTTC
TRBD1,-,TRBJ2-6,TRBV9,CASNTGTEKLGANVLTF,TGTGCCAGCAACACCGGGACAGAAAAGCTTGGGGCCAACGTCCTGACTTTC
-,-,TRBJ1-4,TRBV11-3,CASSSSGGDEKLFF,-
-,once,TRBJ2-3,TRBV7-8,CASSLGVRGAKTDTQYF,TGTGCCAGCAGCTTAGGGGTTCGGGGGGCCAAGACAGATACGCAGTATTTT
TRBD2,once,TRBJ2-1,TRBV6-1,CASQGLAGGQRSSNEQFF,TGTGCCAGCCAGGGACTAGCGGGGGGCCAGCGAAGCAGCAATGAGCAGTTCTTC
TRBD1,once,TRBJ1-2,TRBV4-1,CASSRGTGSYGYTF,TGCGCCAGCAGCCGGGGGACAGGCAGCTATGGCTACACCTTC
TRBD2,-,TRBJ2-5,TRBV2,CASKFGGQETQYF,TGTGCCAGCAAGTTCGGGGGGCAAGAGACCCAGTACTTC
-,once,TRBJ2-7,TRBV2,CASTGTPSNYEQYF,TGTGCCAGCACGGGTACCCCGTCTAACTACGAGCAGTACTTC
-,-,TRBJ2-3,TRBV2,CATNYYLTDTQYF,TGTGCCACCAACTATTATCTCACAGATACGCAGTATTTT